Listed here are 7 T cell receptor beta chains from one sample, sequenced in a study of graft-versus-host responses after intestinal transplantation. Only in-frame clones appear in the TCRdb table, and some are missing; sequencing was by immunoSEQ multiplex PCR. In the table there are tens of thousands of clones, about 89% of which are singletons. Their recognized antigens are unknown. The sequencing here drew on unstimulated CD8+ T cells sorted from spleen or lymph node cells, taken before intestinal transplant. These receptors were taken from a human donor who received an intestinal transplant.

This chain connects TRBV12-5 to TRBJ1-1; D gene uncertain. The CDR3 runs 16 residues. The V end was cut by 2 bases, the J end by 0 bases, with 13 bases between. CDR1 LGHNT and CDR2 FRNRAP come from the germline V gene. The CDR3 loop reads CASGLPTYDLNTEAFF. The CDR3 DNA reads TGTGCTAGTGGTTTGCCCACTTATGATTTGAACACTGAAGCTTTCTTT.

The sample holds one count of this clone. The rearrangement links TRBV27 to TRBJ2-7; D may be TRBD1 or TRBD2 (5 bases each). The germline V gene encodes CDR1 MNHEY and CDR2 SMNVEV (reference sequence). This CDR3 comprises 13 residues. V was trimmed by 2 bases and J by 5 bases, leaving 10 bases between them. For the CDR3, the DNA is TGTGCCAGCAGTTTAGGGGGATCGCACGAGCAGTACTTC. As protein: CASSLGGSHEQYF.

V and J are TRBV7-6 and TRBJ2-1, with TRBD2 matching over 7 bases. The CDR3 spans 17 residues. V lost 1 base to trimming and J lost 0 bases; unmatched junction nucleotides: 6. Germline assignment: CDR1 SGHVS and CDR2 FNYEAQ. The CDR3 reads CASSLVPGGSSYNEQFF. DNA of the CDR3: TGTGCCAGCAGCTTAGTACCGGGGGGAAGCTCCTACAATGAGCAGTTCTTC.

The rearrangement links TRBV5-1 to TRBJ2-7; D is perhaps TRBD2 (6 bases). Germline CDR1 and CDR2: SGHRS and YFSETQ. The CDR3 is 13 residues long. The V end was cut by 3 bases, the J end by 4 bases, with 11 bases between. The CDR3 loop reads CASSWGLAYEQYF. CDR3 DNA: TGCGCCAGCAGCTGGGGACTGGCTTACGAGCAGTACTTC.

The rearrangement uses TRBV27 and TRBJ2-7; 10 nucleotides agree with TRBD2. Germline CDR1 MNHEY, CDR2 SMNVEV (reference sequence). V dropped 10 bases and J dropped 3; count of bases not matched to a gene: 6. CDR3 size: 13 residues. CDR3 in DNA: TGTGCCACCTCACTAGCGGGAAGCTACGAGCAGTACTTC. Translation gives CATSLAGSYEQYF.

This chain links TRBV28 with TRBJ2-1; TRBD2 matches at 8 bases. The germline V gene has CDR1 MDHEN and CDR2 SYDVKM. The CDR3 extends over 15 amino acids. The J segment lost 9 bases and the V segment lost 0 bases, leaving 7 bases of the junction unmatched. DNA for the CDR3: TGTGCCAGCAGTTTATGGACTAGCGAGGACGGTGAGCAGTTCTTC. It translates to CASSLWTSEDGEQFF.

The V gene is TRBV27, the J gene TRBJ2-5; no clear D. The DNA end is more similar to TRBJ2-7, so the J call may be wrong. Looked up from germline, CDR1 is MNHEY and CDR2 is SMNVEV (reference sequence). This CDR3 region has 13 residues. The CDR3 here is CASSIGISAEQYF. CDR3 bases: TGTGCCAGCAGCATAGGAATTAGTGCCGAGCAGTACTTC.